The 8 T cell receptor beta chains below all came from one sample that was sequenced in a study of blood T cell repertoires in COVID-19. Sequenced by immunoSEQ multiplex PCR; TCRdb stores in-frame clones only, minus some. The sample yields 150,000 or so clones, about 90% seen once. Sample: peripheral blood. These receptors all come from a man aged 45-65 years with acute or convalescent COVID-19.

V and J are TRBV5-4 and TRBJ2-7; possible D gene TRBD2, 5 bases. Germline values: CDR1 SGHNT, CDR2 YYREEE (reference sequence). This CDR3 comprises 15 residues. Trimming shortened V by 0 bases and J by 3 bases, and 13 bases separated the two germline ends. CDR3 sequence: CASSLDPTSFYEQYF. CDR3 coding DNA: TGTGCCAGCAGCTTGGACCCAACTAGTTTCTACGAGCAGTACTTC.

The rearrangement joins TRBV10-3 to TRBJ1-1; tentatively, D is TRBD1 (6 bases). This CDR3 contains 11 residues. Trimming removed 6 bases at V and 7 bases at J, with 9 bases between. Germline V CDR1 and CDR2: ENHRY, SYGVKD. The CDR3 DNA sequence: TGTGCCATCAGACAACAGGGTGAAGCTTTCTTT. As protein: CAIRQQGEAFF.

The chain has TRBV19 and TRBJ1-5, with 7 bases aligning to TRBD1. Germline V CDR1 and CDR2: LNHDA, SQIVND (reference sequence). The CDR3 covers 16 residues. V shed 5 bases and J 0 bases; nucleotides not matched to a gene: 7. As DNA, the CDR3 is TGTGCCAGTAGTCCACGGGACAGTTATAGCAATCAGCCCCAGCATTTT. Translation gives CASSPRDSYSNQPQHF.

The count of this clone is one. The chain recombines TRBV11-2 with TRBJ2-7; TRBD2 matches at 10 bases. J lost 4 bases, V lost 4 bases, and 7 bases had no gene match. Germline V gene data show CDR1 as SGHAT and CDR2 as FQNNGV. The CDR3 runs to 15 residues. The CDR3 region has the DNA TGTGCCAGCAGCTACTATAGCGGGGGGCCTTACGAGCAGTACGTC. As protein: CASSYYSGGPYEQYV.

The CDR3 loop reads CASSEQGAHVGYTF. The CDR3 DNA sequence: TGTGCCAGCAGTGAACAGGGGGCGCATGTTGGCTACACCTTC. The chain carries TRBV6-1 and TRBJ1-2; 8 bases are a match to TRBD1. The V gene's germline CDR1 is MNHNS and CDR2 SASEGT. This CDR3 is 14 amino acids long. V shed 2 bases and J 7 bases; nucleotides not matched to a gene: 6.

The chain couples TRBV5-6 to TRBJ2-3; possible D gene TRBD2, 5 bases. The CDR3 covers 13 residues. CDR1 is SGHDT, CDR2 YYEEEE, per germline. V lost 0 bases to trimming and J lost 8 bases, with 10 bases between them. CDR3 DNA: TGTGCCAGCAGCTTGGCGGAGGCGCGTACGCAGTATTTT. Translating it yields CASSLAEARTQYF.

The rearrangement links TRBV7-2 to TRBJ1-5; D might be TRBD1 (5 bases). CDR3 length: 15 residues. CDR1 is SGHTA, CDR2 FQGNSA, per germline. V was cut by 5 bases and J by 2 bases, with 13 bases left in between. This CDR3 reads CASSAITGGNQPQHF. Here the CDR3 DNA reads TGTGCCAGCAGCGCGATCACAGGTGGCAATCAGCCCCAGCATTTT.

The V gene is TRBV28, the J gene TRBJ1-5; possibly TRBD1 for D (5 bases). In germline, CDR1 is MDHEN, CDR2 SYDVKM. The V end lost 5 bases, the J end lost 11 bases, and 16 bases lay between the germline ends. This CDR3 has 13 amino acids. CDR3 sequence: CASSLGGVYSQHF. CDR3 nucleotide sequence: TGTGCCAGCAGTCTGGGAGGGGTCTATTCCCAGCATTTT.